This note documents a single T cell receptor (beta chain) sequence. Its antigen is currently not known. Base quality data are lacking; no much larger clone is found one base away. The data were obtained in a study of T-cell reconstitution after alpha-beta-depleted transplantation in children listed by TCRdb under 2016. With respect to the entire study: The study quantitatively tracked T-cell immune reconstitution after TCRalphabeta/CD19-depleted allogeneic hematopoietic cell transplantation in children using TCR repertoire profiling.

The germline V gene encodes CDR1 DFQATT and CDR2 SNEGSKA (reference sequence). Deletion took 3 bases off V and 4 bases off J, with a span of 10 bases between the germline ends. From the cysteine up to the phenylalanine, the CDR3 has a length of 12 residues. Only the CDR3 DNA is retained, 36 bases long and in frame from the first base. Library creation used PCR. Data came from an Illumina HiSeq 2500. Molecular barcoding was employed in the preparation of TCR libraries, with unique molecular identifiers being used to normalize TCRbeta repertoire quantification. Using fastp at Q25 and MiXCR, TCRdb reprocessed the public reads and kept productive beta chains. Rows are unified per CDR3 protein, each entry keeping the most common DNA and genes. Across this sample there are hundreds of thousands of distinct CDR3 sequences, with nearly 10% seen only once. The ten biggest clones cover about 9.4% of the sample.

The sequence links TRBV20-1 to TRBJ2-7; a tentative D match to TRBD1 spans 5 bases. The receptor was derived from a human donor who donated a stem cell graft to a child with SCID. The sample consisted of PBMCs from the stem cell graft donor, taken from the stem cell graft. CDR3 region: CSARMTEYEQYF. The sequence in DNA is TGCAGTGCTAGGATGACAGAGTACGAGCAGTACTTC.